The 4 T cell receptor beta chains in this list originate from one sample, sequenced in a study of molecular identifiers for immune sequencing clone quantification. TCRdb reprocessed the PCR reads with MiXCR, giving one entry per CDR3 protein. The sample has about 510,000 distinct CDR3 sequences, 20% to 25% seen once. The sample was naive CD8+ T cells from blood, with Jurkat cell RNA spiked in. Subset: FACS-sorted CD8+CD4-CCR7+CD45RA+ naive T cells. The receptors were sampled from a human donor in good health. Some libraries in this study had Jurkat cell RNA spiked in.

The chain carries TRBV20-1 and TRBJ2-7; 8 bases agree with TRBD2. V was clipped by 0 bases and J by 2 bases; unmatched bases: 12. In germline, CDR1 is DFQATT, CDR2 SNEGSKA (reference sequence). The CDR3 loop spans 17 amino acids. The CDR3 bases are TGCAGTGCTAGAGACCCTAGCGGGCCACACACCCCCTACGAGCAGTACTTC. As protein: CSARDPSGPHTPYEQYF.

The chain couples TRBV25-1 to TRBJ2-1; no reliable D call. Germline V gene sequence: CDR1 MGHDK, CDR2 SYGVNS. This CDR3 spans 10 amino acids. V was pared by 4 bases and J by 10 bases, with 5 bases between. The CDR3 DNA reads TGTGCCAGCAGTGGATACGAGCAGTTCTTC. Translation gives CASSGYEQFF.

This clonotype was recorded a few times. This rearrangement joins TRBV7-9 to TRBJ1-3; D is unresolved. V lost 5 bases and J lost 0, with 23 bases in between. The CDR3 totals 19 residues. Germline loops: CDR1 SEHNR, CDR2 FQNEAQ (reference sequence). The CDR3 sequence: CASSPPFEPAGTSGNTIYF. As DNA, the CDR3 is TGTGCCAGCAGCCCCCCCTTCGAGCCAGCCGGTACCTCTGGAAACACCATATATTTT.

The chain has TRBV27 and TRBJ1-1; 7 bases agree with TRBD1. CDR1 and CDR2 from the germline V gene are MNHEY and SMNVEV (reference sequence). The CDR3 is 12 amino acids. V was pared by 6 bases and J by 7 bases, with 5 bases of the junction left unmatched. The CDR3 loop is CASRGQKIEAFF. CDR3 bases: TGTGCCAGCAGGGGACAGAAGATTGAAGCTTTCTTT.